This T cell receptor beta chain emerged from a study of shared clonotypes between healthy human individuals. Study-wide context: Three CD4 naive, three CD4 memory, two CD8 naive and one CD8 memory plate were used per donor.

Positively selected for CCR7, the CD45RO-negative cells used as naive CD8 cells excluded terminally differentiated effector memory CD45RA+ cells. Among the donors, all were Caucasian adults who lived in Nashville, Tennessee. Genomic DNA of each subset was evenly split across several immunoSEQ plates. TCRdb's table, derived via immunoSEQ multiplex PCR, lists solely in-frame clones and lacks some. The table lists over 2 million clones, roughly 95% of them singletons. Sequencing was performed on naive CD8+ T cells sorted from blood. This receptor was taken from a man between 18 and 35 years old in good health.

The CDR3 nucleotides are TGTGCCAGCAGCTTGGTGTCTAACTATGGCTACACCTTC. This codes for CASSLVSNYGYTF. The rearrangement uses TRBV5-6 and TRBJ1-2; D gene ambiguous. The CDR3 runs 13 residues. Trimming removed 0 bases at V and 0 bases at J, with 3 bases between. CDR1 and CDR2 (germline): SGHDT, YYEEEE.